This entry is about one TCR beta chain. A read error may be the cause here, since a much bigger clone is one base away. The data were obtained in a study of blood T cell repertoires in COVID-19. Some clones are missing from TCRdb's copy, which holds only in-frame ones; the method was immunoSEQ multiplex PCR. The sample comprises some 70,000 clones, more than 80% of which are singletons, and roughly 2.8% rests with the top ten. The CDR3 contains 13 residues. Germline CDR1 is GTSNPN and CDR2 is SVGIG (reference sequence). V was pared by 3 bases and J by 8 bases, with 16 bases between. The V gene is TRBV30, the J gene TRBJ1-2; D perhaps matches TRBD1 (5 bases). This receptor was taken from a man aged 50-59 years with acute or convalescent COVID-19. The sequenced material came from peripheral blood. The CDR3 nucleotides read TGTGCCTGGAGCGCGGGACTGAAAGTCGGCTACACCTTC. Protein sequence: CAWSAGLKVGYTF. Supplemented by reference TRBV30 and TRBJ1-2, the full variable domain reads SQTIHQWPATLVQPVGSPLSLECTVEGTSNPNLYWYRQAAGRGLQLLFYSVGIGQISSEVPQNLSASRPQDRQFILSSKKLLLSDSGFYLCAWSAGLKVGYTFGSGTRLTVV.